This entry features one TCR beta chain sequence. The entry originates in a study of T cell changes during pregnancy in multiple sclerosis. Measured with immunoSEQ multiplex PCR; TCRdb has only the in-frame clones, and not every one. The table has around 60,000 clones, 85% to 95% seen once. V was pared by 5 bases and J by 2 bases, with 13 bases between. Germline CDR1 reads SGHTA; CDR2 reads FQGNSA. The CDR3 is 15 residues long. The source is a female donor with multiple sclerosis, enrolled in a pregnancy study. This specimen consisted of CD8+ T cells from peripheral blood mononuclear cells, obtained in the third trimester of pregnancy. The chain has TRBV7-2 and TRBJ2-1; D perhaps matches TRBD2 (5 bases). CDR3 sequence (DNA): TGTGCCAGCAGCACTACTAGTGTCCCCTACAATGAGCAGTTCTTC. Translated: CASSTTSVPYNEQFF.